This T cell receptor (beta chain) was captured by sequencing in a study of shared clonotypes between healthy human individuals. Whole-study results and caveats: Rarefaction gave evidence that sorted-subset sequencing remained incomplete despite large depth.

In the sorted-subset replicate PCRs, around 220 ng DNA, 25,000 to 30,000 T cell genomes, was used. Produced via immunoSEQ multiplex PCR; TCRdb's table is partial and in-frame only. The repertoire consists of 2 million to 2.5 million clones, with approximately 95% occurring once and the leading ten covering roughly 0.13%. A split of CD4+ cells into CD45RA+ naive and CD45RA-negative memory subsets was performed. Regarding this clone: Its antigen is currently unknown. Other nucleotide sequences from this sample produce the same CDR3.

This CDR3 is built from 13 residues. In germline, CDR1 is MDHEN, CDR2 SYDVKM. V lost 6 bases, J lost 1 base, and 2 bases stayed unmatched. The TCR sequence derives from a man in his late teens or twenties in good health. The genes are TRBV28 and TRBJ2-7; 8 nucleotides line up with TRBD1. The sample was naive CD4+ T cells sorted from blood. Regarding subset: CD45RA+ positively selected. This CDR3 reads CASRQGGSYEQYF. CDR3 coding DNA: TGTGCCAGCAGACAGGGGGGTTCCTACGAGCAGTACTTC.